This T cell receptor beta chain was retrieved from a study of blood T cell repertoires in COVID-19. Study in general: Samples taken during acute and convalescent COVID-19 were collected in the United States, Italy and Spain. T cells, B-cell-depleted T cells, or PBMCs supplied cDNA or gDNA.

Germline lookup yields CDR1 SGHRS and CDR2 YFSETQ. The V end was cut by 0 bases, the J end by 2 bases, with 10 bases between. This CDR3 has 15 amino acids. Authors' data handling: Reference gene primer amplification gave nucleated cell count estimates. Data came from immunoSEQ multiplex PCR; TCRdb stores just in-frame clones and leaves some out. V, J and clone size derive from that table, while D and trimming were established from the DNA sequence. This table has fewer than 500,000 clones, approximately 90% appearing once. The origin of this receptor is a woman aged 25 to 45 with acute or convalescent COVID-19. Sequenced: peripheral blood. This chain joins TRBV5-1 and TRBJ2-3; weak D call: TRBD1 (6 bases). CDR3 protein: CASSLAVGATDTQYF. Written as DNA, the CDR3 is TGCGCCAGCAGCTTGGCGGTGGGGGCCACAGATACGCAGTATTTT.